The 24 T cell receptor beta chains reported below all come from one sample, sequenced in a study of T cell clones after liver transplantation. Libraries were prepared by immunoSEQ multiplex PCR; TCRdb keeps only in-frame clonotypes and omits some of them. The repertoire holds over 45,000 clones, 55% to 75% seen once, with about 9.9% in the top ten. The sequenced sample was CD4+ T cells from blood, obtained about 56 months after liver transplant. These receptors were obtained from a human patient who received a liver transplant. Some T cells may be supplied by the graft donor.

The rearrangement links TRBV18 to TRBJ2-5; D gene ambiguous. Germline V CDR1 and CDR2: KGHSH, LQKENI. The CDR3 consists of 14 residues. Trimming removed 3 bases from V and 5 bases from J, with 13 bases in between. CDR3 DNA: TGTGCCAGCTCACCCCTCTGGGTCGGGGAGACCCAGTACTTC. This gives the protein CASSPLWVGETQYF.

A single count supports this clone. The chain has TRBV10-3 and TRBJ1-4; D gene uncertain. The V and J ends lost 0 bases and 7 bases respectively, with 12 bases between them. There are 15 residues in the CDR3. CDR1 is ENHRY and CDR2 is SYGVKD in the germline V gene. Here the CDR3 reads CAISESTRAGEKLFF. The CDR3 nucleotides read TGTGCCATCAGTGAGTCGACTCGGGCGGGTGAAAAACTGTTTTTT.

CDR3 protein: CASSLWSGQGADTQYF. The CDR3 DNA sequence: TGTGCCAGCAGCTTATGGTCAGGACAGGGCGCAGATACGCAGTATTTT. This sequence joins TRBV7-2 and TRBJ2-3, with TRBD1 matching over 8 bases. Losses at the gene ends were 2 bases for V and 4 bases for J; bases not matched to a gene: 8. Germline CDR1 is SGHTA and CDR2 is FQGNSA. The CDR3 is 16 residues long.

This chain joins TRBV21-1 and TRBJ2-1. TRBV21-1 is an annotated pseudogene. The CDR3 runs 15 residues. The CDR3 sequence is CASSKAPEDYNEQFF. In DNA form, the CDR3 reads TGTGCCAGCAGCAAAGCGCCGGAAGACTACAATGAGCAGTTCTTC.

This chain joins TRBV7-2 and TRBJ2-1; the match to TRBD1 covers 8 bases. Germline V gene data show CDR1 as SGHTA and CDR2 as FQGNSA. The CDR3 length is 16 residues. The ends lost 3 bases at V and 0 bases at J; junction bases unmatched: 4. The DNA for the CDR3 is TGTGCCAGCAGCTTTAGGGGGACAGGCTCCTACAATGAGCAGTTCTTC. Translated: CASSFRGTGSYNEQFF.

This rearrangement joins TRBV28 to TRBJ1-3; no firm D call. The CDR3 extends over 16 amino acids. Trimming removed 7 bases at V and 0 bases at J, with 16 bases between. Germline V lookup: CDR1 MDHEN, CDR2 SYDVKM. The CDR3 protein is CASTSGLRVSGNTIYF. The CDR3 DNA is TGTGCCAGCACCTCAGGTTTGAGGGTCTCTGGAAACACCATATATTTT.

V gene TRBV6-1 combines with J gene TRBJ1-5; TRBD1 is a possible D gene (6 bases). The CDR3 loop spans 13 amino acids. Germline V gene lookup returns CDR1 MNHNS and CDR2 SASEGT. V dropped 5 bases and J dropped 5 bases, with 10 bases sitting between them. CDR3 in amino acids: CASSLDRDQPQHF. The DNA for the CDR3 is TGTGCCAGCAGTCTGGACAGAGATCAGCCCCAGCATTTT.

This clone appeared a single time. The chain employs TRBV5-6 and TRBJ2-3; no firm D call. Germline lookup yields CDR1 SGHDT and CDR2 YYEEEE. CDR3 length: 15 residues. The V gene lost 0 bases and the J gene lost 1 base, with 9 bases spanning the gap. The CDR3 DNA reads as TGTGCCAGCAGCTTGGATGCAGGTCGCACAGATACGCAGTATTTT. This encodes CASSLDAGRTDTQYF.

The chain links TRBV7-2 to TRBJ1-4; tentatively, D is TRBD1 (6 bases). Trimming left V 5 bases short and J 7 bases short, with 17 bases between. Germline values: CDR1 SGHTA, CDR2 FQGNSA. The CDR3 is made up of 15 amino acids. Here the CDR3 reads CASSVGGLWGEKLFF. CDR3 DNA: TGTGCCAGCAGCGTAGGGGGTCTGTGGGGTGAAAAACTGTTTTTT.

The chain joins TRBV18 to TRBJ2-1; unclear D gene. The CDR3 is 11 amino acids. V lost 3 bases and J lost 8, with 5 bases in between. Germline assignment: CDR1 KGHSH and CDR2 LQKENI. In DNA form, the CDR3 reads TGTGCCAGCTCACCCCGTGATGAGCAGTTCTTC. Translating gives CASSPRDEQFF. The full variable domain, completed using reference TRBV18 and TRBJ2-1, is NAGVMQNPRHLVRRRGQEARLRCSPMKGHSHVYWYRQLPEEGLKFMVYLQKENIIDESGMPKERFSAEFPKEGPSILRIQQVVRGDSAAYFCASSPRDEQFFGPGTRLTVL.

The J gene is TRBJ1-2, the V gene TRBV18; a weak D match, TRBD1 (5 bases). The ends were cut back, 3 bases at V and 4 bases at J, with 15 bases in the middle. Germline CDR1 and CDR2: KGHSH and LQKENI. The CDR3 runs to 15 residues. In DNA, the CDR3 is TGTGCCAGCTCACCGGAAGTGGGGGTACCCTATGGCTACACCTTC. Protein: CASSPEVGVPYGYTF.

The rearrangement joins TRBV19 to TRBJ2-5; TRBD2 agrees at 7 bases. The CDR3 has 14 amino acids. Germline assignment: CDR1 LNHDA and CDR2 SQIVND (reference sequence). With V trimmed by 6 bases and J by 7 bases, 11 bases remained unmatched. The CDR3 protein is CASSDWRGRRTQYF. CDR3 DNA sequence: TGTGCCAGTAGCGACTGGCGGGGGAGAAGGACCCAGTACTTC.

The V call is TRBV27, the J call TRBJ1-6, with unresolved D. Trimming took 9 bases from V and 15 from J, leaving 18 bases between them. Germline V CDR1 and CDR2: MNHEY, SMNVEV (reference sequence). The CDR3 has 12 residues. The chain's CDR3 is CARTRMGMVLHF. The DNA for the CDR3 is TGTGCCAGGACCCGGATGGGGATGGTCCTCCACTTT.

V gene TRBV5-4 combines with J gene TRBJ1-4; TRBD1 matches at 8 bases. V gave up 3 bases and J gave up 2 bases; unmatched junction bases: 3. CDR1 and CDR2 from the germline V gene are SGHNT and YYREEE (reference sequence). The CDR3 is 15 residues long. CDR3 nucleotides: TGTGCCAGCAGCTGGGACAGGTCTACTAATGAAAAACTGTTTTTT. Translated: CASSWDRSTNEKLFF.

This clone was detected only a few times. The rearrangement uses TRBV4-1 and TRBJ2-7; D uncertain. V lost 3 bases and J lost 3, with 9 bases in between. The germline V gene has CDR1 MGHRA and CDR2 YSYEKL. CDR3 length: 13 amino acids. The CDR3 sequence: CASSQNSGYEQYF. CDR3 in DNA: TGCGCCAGCAGCCAGAACTCCGGCTACGAGCAGTACTTC.

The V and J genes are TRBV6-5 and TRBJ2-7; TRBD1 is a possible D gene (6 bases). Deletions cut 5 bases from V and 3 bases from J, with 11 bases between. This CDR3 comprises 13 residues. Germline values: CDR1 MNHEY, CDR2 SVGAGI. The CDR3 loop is CASSRQAYYEQYF. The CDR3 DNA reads TGTGCCAGCAGTCGACAGGCGTACTACGAGCAGTACTTC.

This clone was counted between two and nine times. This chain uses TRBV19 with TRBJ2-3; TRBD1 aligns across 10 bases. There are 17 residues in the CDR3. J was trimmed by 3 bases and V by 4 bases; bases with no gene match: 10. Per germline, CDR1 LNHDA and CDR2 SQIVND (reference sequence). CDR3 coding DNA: TGTGCCAGTAGTACATTACCCGGGACAGGGGATACAGATACGCAGTATTTT. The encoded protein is CASSTLPGTGDTDTQYF. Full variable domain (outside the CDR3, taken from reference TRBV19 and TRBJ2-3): DGGITQSPKYLFRKEGQNVTLSCEQNLNHDAMYWYRQDPGQGLRLIYYSQIVNDFQKGDIAEGYSVSREKKESFPLTVTSAQKNPTAFYLCASSTLPGTGDTDTQYFGPGTRLTVL.

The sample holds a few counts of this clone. This CDR3 is CASSLRQSSPLHF. As DNA, the CDR3 is TGTGCCAGCAGCTTACGTCAGAGCTCACCCCTCCACTTT. The chain joins TRBV7-6 to TRBJ1-6; D unresolved. V lost 2 bases, J lost 10 bases, and 9 bases lay in between. The CDR3 is made up of 13 amino acids. Germline lookup yields CDR1 SGHVS and CDR2 FNYEAQ.

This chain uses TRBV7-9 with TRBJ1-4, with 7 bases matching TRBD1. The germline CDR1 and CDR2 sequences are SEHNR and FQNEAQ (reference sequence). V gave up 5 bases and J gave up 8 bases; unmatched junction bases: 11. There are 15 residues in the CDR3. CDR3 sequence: CASSLNPGGREKLFF. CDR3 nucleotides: TGTGCCAGCAGCCTGAACCCAGGGGGGCGCGAAAAACTGTTTTTT.

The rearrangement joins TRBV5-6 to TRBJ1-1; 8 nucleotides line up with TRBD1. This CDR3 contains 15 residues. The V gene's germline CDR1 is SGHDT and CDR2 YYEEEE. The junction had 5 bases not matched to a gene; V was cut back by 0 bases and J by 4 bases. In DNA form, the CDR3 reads TGTGCCAGCAGCTTGGCCGGACAGGGCGTCACTGAAGCTTTCTTT. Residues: CASSLAGQGVTEAFF.

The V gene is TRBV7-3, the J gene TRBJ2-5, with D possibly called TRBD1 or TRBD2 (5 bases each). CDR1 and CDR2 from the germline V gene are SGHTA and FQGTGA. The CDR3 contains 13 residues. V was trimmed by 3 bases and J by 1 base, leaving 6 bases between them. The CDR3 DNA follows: TGTGCCAGCAGCTTCGGGGCCCAAGAGACCCAGTACTTC. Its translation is CASSFGAQETQYF.

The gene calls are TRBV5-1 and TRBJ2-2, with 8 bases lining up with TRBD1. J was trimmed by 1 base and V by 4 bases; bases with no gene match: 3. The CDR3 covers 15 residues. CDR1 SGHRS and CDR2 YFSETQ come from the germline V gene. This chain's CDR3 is CASSIGTGNTGELFF. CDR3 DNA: TGCGCCAGCAGCATCGGGACAGGGAACACCGGGGAGCTGTTTTTT.

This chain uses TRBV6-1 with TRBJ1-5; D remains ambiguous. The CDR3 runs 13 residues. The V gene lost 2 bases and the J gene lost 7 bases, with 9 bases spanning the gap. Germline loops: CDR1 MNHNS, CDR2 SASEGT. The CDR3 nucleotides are TGTGCCAGCAGTGAAATGGGAAGCCAGCCCCAGCATTTT. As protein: CASSEMGSQPQHF.

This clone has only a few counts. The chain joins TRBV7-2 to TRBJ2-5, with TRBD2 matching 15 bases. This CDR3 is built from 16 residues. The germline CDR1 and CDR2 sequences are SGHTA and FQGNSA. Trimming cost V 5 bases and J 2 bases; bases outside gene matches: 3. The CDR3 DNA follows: TGTGCCAGCAGCATGGGACTAGCGGGGGGTCAAGAGACCCAGTACTTC. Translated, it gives CASSMGLAGGQETQYF. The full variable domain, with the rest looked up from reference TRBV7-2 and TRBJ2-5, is GAGVSQSPSNKVTEKGKDVELRCDPISGHTALYWYRQSLGQGLEFLIYFQGNSAPDKSGLPSDRFSAERTGGSVSTLTIQRTQQEDSAVYLCASSMGLAGGQETQYFGPGTRLLVL.